This record concerns one TCR beta chain sequence. The same CDR3 arises from other DNA sequences in this sample as well. Only in-frame clones appear in the TCRdb table, and some are missing; sequencing was by immunoSEQ multiplex PCR. The data show about 210,000 clones, approximately 84% seen once. The CDR3 consists of 13 residues. Germline V gene lookup returns CDR1 SGHDN and CDR2 FVKESK. V was trimmed by 1 base and J by 7 bases, leaving 5 bases between them. This sample is part of a study of blood T cell repertoires in COVID-19. Background on the study: COVID-19 samples, acute and convalescent, were from the United States, Italy and Spain.

The chain has TRBV14 and TRBJ1-6; the D is unclear. This clonotype originated in a woman between 45 and 60 years old with active or convalescent COVID-19. Sequenced: peripheral blood. The CDR3 nucleotides read TGTGCCAGCAGCCAAGCCTTAAATTCACCCCTCCACTTT. Translated, it gives CASSQALNSPLHF.